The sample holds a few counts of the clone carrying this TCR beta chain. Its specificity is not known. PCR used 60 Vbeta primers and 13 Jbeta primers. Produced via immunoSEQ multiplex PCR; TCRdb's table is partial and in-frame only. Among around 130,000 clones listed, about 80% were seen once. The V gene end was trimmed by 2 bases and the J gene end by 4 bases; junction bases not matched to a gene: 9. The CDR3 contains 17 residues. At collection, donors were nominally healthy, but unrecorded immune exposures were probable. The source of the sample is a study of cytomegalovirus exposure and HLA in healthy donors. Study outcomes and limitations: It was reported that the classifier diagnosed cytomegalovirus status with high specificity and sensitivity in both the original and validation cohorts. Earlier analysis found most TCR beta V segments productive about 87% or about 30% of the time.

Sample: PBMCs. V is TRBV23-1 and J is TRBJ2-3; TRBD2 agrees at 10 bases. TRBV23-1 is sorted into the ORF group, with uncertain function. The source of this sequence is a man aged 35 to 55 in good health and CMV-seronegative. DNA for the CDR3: TGCGCCAGCAGTCAAAAGGTAGGGGGACTAGCGCCAGATACGCAGTATTTT. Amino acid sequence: CASSQKVGGLAPDTQYF.